This T cell receptor (beta chain) was identified during a study of cytomegalovirus exposure and HLA in healthy donors. Regarding the study as a whole: Sequencing likely generated an artifact that appeared as a cluster of highly shared sequence variants.

The primer mix had 60 Vbeta and 13 Jbeta primers. The table came from immunoSEQ multiplex PCR; TCRdb's copy has only in-frame clones and leaves some out. Here the sample spans about 120,000 clones, over 70% being singletons. The CDR3 is 14 residues long. The V gene lost 5 bases and the J gene lost 1 base, with 11 bases spanning the gap. CDR1 and CDR2 from the germline V gene are SEHNR and FQNEAQ (reference sequence). In the case of this clone: The antigen remains unidentified.

The chain carries TRBV7-9 and TRBJ1-1, with D maybe TRBD1 (5 bases). Sequencing input: PBMCs. The receptor's source is a female donor in good health and CMV-seropositive. DNA for the CDR3: TGTGCCAGCAGCACACAGGAGGGGAACACTGAAGCTTTCTTT. Protein: CASSTQEGNTEAFF. The full variable domain, its missing parts supplied by reference TRBV7-9 and TRBJ1-1, is DTGVSQNPRHKITKRGQNVTFRCDPISEHNRLYWYRQTLGQGPEFLTYFQNEAQLEKSRLLSDRFSAERPKGSFSTLEIQRTEQGDSAMYLCASSTQEGNTEAFFGQGTRLTVV.